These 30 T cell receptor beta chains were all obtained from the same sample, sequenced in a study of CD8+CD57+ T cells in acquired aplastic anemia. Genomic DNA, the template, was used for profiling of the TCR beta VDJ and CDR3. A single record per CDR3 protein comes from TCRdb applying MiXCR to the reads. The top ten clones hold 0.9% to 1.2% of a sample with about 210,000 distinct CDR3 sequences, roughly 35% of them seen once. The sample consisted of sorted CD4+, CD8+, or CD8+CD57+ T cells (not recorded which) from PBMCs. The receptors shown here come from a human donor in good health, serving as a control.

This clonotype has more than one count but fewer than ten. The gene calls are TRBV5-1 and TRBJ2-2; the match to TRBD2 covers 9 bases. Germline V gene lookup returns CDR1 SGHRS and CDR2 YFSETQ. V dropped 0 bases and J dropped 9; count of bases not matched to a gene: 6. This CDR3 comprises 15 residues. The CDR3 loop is CASSLVASGVRELFF. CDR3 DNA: TGCGCCAGCAGCTTGGTGGCTAGCGGGGTCCGGGAGCTGTTTTTT.

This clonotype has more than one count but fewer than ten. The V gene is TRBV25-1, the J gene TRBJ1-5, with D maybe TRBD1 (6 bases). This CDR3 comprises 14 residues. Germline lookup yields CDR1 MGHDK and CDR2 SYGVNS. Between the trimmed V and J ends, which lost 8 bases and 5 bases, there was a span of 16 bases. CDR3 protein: CASPGGATHQPQHF. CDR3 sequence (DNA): TGTGCCAGCCCTGGGGGGGCAACCCATCAGCCCCAGCATTTT. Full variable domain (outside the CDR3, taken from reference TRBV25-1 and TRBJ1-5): EADIYQTPRYLVIGTGKKITLECSQTMGHDKMYWYQQDPGMELHLIHYSYGVNSTEKGDLSSESTVSRIRTEHFPLTLESARPSHTSQYLCASPGGATHQPQHFGDGTRLSIL.

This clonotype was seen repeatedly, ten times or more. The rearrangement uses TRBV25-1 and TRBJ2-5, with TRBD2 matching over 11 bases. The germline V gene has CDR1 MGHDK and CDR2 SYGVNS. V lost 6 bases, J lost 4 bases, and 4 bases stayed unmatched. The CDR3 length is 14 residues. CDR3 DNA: TGTGCCAGCAGCCCGGGACTAGCGGCAGAGACCCAGTACTTC. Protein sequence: CASSPGLAAETQYF.

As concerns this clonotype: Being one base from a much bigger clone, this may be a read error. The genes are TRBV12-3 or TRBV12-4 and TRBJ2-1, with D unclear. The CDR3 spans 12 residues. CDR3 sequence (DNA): TGTACCAGCAGTTCAGTATACAATGAGCAGTTCTTC. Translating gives CTSSSVYNEQFF.

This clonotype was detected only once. As DNA, the CDR3 is TGTGCCACCAGTGACCATGACGGGTTCTATGGCTACACCTTC. It encodes CATSDHDGFYGYTF. V gene TRBV24-1 combines with J gene TRBJ1-2; D is unclear. V dropped 4 bases and J dropped 4 bases, with 12 bases sitting between them. CDR3 length: 14 residues. CDR1 and CDR2 from the germline V gene are KGHDR and SFDVKD.

The CDR3 region is CASSSDRATVETQYF. CDR3 bases: TGCGCCAGCAGCTCGGACAGGGCGACGGTAGAGACCCAGTACTTC. This sequence joins TRBV5-1 and TRBJ2-5; 8 positions agree with TRBD1. The CDR3 totals 15 residues. Losses at the gene ends were 3 bases for V and 4 bases for J; bases not matched to a gene: 8. Germline V gene lookup returns CDR1 SGHRS and CDR2 YFSETQ.

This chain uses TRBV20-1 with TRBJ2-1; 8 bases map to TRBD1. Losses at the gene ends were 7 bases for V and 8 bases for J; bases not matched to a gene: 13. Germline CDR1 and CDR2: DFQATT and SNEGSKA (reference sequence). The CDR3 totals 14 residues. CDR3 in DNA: TGCAGTGGTGCGGGGACAGGAATCCAGGATGAGCAGTTCTTC. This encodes CSGAGTGIQDEQFF.

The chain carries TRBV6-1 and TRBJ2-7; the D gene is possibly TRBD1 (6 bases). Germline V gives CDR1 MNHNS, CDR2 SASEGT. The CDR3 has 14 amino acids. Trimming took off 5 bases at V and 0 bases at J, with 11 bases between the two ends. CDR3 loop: CASSLDRLSYEQYF. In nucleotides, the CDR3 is TGTGCCAGCAGTCTTGACAGGCTCTCCTACGAGCAGTACTTC.

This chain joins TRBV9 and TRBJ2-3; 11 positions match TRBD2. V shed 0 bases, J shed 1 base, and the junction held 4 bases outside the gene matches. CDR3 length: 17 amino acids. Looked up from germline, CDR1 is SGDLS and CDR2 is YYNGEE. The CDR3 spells CASSVGVAGGGTDTQYF. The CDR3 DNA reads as TGTGCCAGCAGCGTAGGGGTAGCGGGGGGGGGCACAGATACGCAGTATTTT.

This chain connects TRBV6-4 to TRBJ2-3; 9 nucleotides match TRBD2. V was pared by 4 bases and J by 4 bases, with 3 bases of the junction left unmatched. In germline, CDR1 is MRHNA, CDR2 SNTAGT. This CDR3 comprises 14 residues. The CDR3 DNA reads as TGTGCCAGCAGTGCGGCGGGGGGGGCAGATACGCAGTATTTT. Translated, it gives CASSAAGGADTQYF.

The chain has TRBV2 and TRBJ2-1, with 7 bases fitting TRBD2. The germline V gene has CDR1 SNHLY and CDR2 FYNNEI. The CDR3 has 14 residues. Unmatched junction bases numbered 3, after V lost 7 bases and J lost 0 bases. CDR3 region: CASKPGGSYNEQFF. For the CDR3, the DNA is TGTGCCAGCAAGCCGGGGGGCTCCTACAATGAGCAGTTCTTC.

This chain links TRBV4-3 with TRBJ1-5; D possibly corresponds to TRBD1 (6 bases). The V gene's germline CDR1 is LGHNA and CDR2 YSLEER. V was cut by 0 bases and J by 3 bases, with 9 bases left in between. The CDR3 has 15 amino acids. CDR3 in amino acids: CASSQEGGANQPQHF. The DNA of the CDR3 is TGCGCCAGCAGCCAAGAAGGGGGGGCCAATCAGCCCCAGCATTTT.

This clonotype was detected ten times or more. Here the CDR3 reads CATSSWALTESGRANTGELFF. The DNA of the CDR3 is TGTGCCACCAGCAGCTGGGCCCTCACCGAAAGCGGGAGGGCGAACACCGGGGAGCTGTTTTTT. The rearrangement joins TRBV15 to TRBJ2-2; TRBD2 aligns across 10 bases. The CDR3 runs 21 residues. Germline trimming cut 3 bases from V and 0 bases from J; bases unmatched to any gene: 16. Looked up from germline, CDR1 is LNHNV and CDR2 is YYDKDF (reference sequence).

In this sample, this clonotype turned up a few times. The CDR3 here is CASSRSPWGSGELFF. CDR3 nucleotide sequence: TGTGCCAGCAGCCGTAGCCCGTGGGGATCCGGGGAGCTGTTTTTT. The V call is TRBV7-9, the J call TRBJ2-2; the D is unclear. V was clipped by 5 bases and J by 6 bases, with 16 bases between them. The CDR3 length is 15 residues. Germline assignment: CDR1 SEHNR and CDR2 FQNEAQ (reference sequence).

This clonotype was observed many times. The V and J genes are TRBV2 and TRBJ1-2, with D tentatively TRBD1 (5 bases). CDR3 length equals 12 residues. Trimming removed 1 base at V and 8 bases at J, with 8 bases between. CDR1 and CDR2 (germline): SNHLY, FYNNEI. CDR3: CASSEGGRGYTF. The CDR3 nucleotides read TGTGCCAGCAGTGAAGGGGGGAGGGGCTACACCTTC.

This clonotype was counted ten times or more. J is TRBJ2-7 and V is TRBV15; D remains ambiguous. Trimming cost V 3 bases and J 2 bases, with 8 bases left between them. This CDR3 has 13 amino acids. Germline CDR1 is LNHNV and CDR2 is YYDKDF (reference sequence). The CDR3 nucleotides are TGTGCCACCAGCAGGGACGCAACCTACGAGCAGTACTTC. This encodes CATSRDATYEQYF.

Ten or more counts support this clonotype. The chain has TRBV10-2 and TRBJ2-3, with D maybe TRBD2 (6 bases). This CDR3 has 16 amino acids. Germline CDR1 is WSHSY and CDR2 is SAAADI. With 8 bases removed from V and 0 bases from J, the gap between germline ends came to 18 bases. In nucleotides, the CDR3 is TGCGCCAGCCGGCCCGGGACTTATTTCAGCACAGATACGCAGTATTTT. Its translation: CASRPGTYFSTDTQYF.

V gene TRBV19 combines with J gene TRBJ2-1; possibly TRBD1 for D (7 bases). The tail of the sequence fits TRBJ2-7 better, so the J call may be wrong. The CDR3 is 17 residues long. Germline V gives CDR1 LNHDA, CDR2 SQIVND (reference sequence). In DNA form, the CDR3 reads TGTGCCAGTAGTCCCTCGGGAGTAGGGACAGCCGGCTACGAGCAGTACTTC. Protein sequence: CASSPSGVGTAGYEQYF.

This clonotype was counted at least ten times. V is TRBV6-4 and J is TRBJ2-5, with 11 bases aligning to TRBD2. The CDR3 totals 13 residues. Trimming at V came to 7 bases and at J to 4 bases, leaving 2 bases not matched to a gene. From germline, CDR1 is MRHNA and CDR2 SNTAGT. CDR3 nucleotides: TGTGCCAGCATTACTAGCGGGAGAGAGACCCAGTACTTC. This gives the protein CASITSGRETQYF.

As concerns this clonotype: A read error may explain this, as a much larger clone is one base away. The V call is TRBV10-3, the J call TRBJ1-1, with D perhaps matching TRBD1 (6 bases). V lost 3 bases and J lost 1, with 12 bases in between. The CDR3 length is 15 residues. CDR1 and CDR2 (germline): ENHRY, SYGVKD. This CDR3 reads CAISDFDRPNTEAFF. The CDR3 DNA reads TGTGCCATCAGTGATTTCGACAGGCCGAACACTGAAGCTTTCTTT.

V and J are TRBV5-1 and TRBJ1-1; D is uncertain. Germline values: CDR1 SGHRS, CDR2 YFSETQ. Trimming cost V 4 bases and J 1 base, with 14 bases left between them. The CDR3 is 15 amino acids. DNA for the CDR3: TGCGCCAGCAGCGGGCTGGACCCTCGGAACACTGAAGCTTTCTTT. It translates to CASSGLDPRNTEAFF.

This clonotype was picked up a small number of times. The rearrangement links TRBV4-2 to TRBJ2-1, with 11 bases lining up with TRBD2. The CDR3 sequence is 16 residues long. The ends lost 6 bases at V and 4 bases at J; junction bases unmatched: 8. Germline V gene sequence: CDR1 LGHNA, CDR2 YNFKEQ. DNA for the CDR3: TGTGCCAGCAGTCCTGCTAGCGGGGGGACTTACAATGAGCAGTTCTTC. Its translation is CASSPASGGTYNEQFF.

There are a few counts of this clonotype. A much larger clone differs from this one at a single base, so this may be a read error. The CDR3 DNA reads TGTGCCAGCAGTGGTTTCACGAACGAGCGGTACTTC. This codes for CASSGFTNERYF. V usage is TRBV25-1 and J usage is TRBJ2-7, with no clear D. Germline lookup yields CDR1 MGHDK and CDR2 SYGVNS. The CDR3 extends over 12 amino acids.

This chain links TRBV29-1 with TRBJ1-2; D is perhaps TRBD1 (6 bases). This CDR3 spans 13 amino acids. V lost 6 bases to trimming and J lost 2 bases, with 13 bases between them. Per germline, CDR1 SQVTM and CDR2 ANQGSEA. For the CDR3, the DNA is TGCAGCGTCCGACTACAGGGAAACTATGGCTACACCTTC. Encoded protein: CSVRLQGNYGYTF.

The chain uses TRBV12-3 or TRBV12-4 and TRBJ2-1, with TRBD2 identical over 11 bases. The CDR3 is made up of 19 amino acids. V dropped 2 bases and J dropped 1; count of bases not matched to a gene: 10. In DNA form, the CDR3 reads TGTGCCAGCAGTTTAATGTGGCTAGCGGGAGGAACGTCCTACAATGAGCAGTTCTTC. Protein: CASSLMWLAGGTSYNEQFF.

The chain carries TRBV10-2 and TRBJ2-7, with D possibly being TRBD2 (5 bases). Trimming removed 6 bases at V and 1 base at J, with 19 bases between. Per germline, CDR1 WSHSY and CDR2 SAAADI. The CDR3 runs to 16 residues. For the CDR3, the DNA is TGCGCCAGCAGGATAAGAGGGCCTCGGTCGTCCTACGAGCAGTACTTC. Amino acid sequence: CASRIRGPRSSYEQYF.

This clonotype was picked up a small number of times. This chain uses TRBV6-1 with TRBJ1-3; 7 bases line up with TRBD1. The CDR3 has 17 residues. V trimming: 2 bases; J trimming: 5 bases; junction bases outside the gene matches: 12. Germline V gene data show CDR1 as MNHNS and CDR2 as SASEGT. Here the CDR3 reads CASSEPGQFQDRNTIYF. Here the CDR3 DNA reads TGTGCCAGCAGTGAACCGGGACAGTTCCAGGACCGAAACACCATATATTTT.

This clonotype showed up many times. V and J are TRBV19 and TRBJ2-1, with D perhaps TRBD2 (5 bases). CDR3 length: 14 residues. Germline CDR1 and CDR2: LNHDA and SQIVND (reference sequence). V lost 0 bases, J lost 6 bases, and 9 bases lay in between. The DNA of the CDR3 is TGTGCCAGTAGTATAGATGGACTGTTCAATGAGCAGTTCTTC. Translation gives CASSIDGLFNEQFF.

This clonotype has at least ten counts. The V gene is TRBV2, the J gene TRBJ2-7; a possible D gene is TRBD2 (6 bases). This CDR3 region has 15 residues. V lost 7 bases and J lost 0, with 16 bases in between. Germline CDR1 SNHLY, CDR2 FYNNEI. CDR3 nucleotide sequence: TGTGCCAGCACCATCGGGACTCCGAGCTCCTACGAGCAGTACTTC. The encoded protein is CASTIGTPSSYEQYF.

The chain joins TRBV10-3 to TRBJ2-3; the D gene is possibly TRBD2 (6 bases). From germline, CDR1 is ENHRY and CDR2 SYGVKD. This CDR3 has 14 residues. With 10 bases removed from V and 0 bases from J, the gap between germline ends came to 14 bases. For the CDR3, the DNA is TGTGCCACCCAACGGAGCGGGAGCACAGATACGCAGTATTTT. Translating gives CATQRSGSTDTQYF.